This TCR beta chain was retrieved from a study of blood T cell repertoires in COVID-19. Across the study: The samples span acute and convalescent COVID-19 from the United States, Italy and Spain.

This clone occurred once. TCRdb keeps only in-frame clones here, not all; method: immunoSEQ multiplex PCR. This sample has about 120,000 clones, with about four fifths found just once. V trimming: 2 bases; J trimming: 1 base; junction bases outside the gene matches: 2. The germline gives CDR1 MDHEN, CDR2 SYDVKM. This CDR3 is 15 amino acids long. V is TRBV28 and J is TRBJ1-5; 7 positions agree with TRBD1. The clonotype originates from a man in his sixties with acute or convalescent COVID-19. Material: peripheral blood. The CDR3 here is CASSLGGQSNQPQHF. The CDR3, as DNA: TGTGCCAGCAGTTTAGGGGGACAGAGCAATCAGCCCCAGCATTTT.